This T cell receptor (beta chain) was identified during a study of T cell responses to AZD1222 COVID-19 vaccine. Study-wide findings and caveats: Only 5 to 7 AZD1222 recipients were seropositive at baseline. Increased Spike-specific TCR breadth and depth were observed after two AZD1222 doses. Mostly white British, mostly female donors; authors suggested clonal diversity may be underestimated.

The CDR3 runs 15 residues. Germline V lookup: CDR1 SEHNR, CDR2 FQNEAQ (reference sequence). The V gene end was trimmed by 6 bases and the J gene end by 8 bases; junction bases not matched to a gene: 11. Of note for this clone: The antigen is undetermined.

Sequencing used immunoSEQ multiplex PCR; TCRdb keeps in-frame clones, though not all of them. The sample consists of some 87,000 clones, approximately 90% of them appearing once. The origin of this receptor is an adult in good health. The V gene is TRBV7-9, the J gene TRBJ1-4; the match to TRBD1 covers 8 bases. The sample consisted of peripheral blood, taken on day 0 of MenACWY control vaccination. In DNA, the CDR3 is TGTGCCAGCAGGCCTCAGACAGGGGATGGGGAAAAACTGTTTTTT. Amino acid sequence: CASRPQTGDGEKLFF. The full variable domain, completed using reference TRBV7-9 and TRBJ1-4, is DTGVSQNPRHKITKRGQNVTFRCDPISEHNRLYWYRQTLGQGPEFLTYFQNEAQLEKSRLLSDRFSAERPKGSFSTLEIQRTEQGDSAMYLCASRPQTGDGEKLFFGSGTQLSVL.